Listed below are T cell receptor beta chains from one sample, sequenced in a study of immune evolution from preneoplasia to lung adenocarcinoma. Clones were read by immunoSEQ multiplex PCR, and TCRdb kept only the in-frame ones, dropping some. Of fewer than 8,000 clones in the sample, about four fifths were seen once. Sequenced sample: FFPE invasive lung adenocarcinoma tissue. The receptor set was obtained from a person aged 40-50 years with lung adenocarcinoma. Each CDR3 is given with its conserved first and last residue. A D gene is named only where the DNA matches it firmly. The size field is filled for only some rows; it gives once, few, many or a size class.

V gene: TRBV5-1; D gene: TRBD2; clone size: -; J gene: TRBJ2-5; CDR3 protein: CASSSYPTSGGVETQYF; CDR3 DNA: TGCGCCAGCAGCTCATACCCGACTAGCGGGGGGGTAGAGACCCAGTACTTC
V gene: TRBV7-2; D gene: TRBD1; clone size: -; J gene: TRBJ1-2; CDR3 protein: CASSMGQGAGGYTF; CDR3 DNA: TGTGCCAGCAGCATGGGACAGGGGGCGGGTGGCTACACCTTC
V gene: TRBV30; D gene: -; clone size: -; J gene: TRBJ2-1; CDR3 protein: CAWSSVAGYEQFF; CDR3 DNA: TGTGCCTGGAGTTCGGTGGCGGGGTATGAGCAGTTCTTC
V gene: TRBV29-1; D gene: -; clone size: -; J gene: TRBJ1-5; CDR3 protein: CSPRAISNQPQHF; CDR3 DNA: TGCAGCCCACGAGCCATCAGCAATCAGCCCCAGCATTTT
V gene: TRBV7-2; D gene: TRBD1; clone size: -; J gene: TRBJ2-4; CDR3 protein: CASAGTGDIIQYF; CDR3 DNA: TGTGCCAGCGCCGGGACAGGGGACATCATTCAGTACTTC
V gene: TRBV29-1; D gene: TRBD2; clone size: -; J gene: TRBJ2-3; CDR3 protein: CSHRESGSRTDTQYF; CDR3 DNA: TGCAGCCACCGTGAAAGCGGGAGTCGAACAGATACGCAGTATTTT
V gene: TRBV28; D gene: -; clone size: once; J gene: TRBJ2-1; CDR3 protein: CASSFSMRGNEQFF; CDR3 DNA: TGTGCCAGCAGTTTCTCTATGAGGGGGAATGAGCAGTTCTTC
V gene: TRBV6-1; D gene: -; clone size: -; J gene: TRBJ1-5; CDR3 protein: CASSGDSNQPQHF; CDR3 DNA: TGTGCCAGCAGTGGGGACAGCAATCAGCCCCAGCATTTT
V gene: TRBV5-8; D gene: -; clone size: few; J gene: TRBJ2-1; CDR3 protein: CASSSSILPYNEQFF; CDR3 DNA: TGTGCCAGCAGTTCCTCGATTCTACCCTACAATGAGCAGTTCTTC
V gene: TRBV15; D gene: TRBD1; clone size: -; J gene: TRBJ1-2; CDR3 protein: CATSSQQGASYGYTF; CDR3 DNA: TGTGCCACCAGCAGCCAACAGGGGGCTAGCTATGGCTACACCTTC
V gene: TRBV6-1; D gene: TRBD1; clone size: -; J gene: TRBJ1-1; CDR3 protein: CASSEDSGGADTEAFF; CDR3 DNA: TGTGCCAGCAGTGAGGACTCAGGGGGCGCAGACACTGAAGCTTTCTTT
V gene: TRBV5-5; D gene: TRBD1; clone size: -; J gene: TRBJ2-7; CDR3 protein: CASSLLTGGYEQYF; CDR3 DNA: TGTGCCAGCAGCTTGTTAACAGGGGGCTACGAGCAGTACTTC
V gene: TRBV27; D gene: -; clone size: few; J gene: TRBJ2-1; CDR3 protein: CASSRTNNEQFF; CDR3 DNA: TGTGCCAGCAGTAGGACCAACAATGAGCAGTTCTTC
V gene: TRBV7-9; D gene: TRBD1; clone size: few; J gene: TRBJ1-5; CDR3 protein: CASSFGQGAGQPQHF; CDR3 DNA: TGTGCCAGCAGCTTTGGCCAGGGGGCAGGTCAGCCCCAGCATTTT
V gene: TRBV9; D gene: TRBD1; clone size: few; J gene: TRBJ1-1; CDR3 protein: CASSVTGGMNTEAFF; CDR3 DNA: TGTGCCAGCAGCGTGACAGGGGGCATGAACACTGAAGCTTTCTTT
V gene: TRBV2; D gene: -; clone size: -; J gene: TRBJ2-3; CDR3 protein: CASSDRKDTQYF; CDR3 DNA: TGTGCCAGCAGTGACAGGAAAGATACGCAGTATTTT
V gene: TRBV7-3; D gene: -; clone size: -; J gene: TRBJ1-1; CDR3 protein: CASSLWEYTEAFF; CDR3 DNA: TGTGCCAGCAGCTTATGGGAGTACACTGAAGCTTTCTTT
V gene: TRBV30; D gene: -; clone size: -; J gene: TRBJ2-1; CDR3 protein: CAWSIRGLRIIDEQFF; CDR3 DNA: TGTGCCTGGAGTATTAGGGGGTTACGGATTATCGATGAGCAGTTCTTC
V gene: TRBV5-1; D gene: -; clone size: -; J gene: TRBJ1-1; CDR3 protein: CASSSAGTIGTEAFF; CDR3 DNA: TGCGCCAGCAGCTCGGCCGGGACCATCGGGACTGAAGCTTTCTTT
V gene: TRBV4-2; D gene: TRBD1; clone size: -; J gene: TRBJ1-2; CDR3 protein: CASSQELWGDRVYGYTF; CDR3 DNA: TGTGCCAGCAGCCAAGAGCTTTGGGGGGACAGGGTTTATGGCTACACCTTC
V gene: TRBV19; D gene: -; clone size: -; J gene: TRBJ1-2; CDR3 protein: CASISDKPYGYTF; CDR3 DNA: TGTGCCAGTATCTCGGATAAACCCTATGGCTACACCTTC
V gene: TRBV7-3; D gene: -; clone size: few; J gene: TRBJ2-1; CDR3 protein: CASSFNSGSHVQFF; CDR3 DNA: TGTGCCAGCAGCTTCAATTCGGGGAGCCACGTGCAGTTCTTC
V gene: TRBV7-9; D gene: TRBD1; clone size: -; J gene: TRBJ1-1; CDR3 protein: CASSRTGLSTEAFF; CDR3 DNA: TGTGCCAGCAGCCGGACAGGGCTATCCACTGAAGCTTTCTTT
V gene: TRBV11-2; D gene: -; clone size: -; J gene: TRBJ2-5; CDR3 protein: CASSRRDLQQETQYF; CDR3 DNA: TGTGCCAGCAGCCGCCGGGACCTCCAACAAGAGACCCAGTACTTC
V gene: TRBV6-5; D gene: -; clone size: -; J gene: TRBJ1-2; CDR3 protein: CASRRTTNYGYTF; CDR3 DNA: TGTGCCAGCAGGCGGACAACTAACTATGGCTACACCTTC
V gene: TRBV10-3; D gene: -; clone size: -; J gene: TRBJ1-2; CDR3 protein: CAISDGQLSNYGYTF; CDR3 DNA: TGTGCCATCAGTGATGGACAGCTGTCTAACTATGGCTACACCTTC
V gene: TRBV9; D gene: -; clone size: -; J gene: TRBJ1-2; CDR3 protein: CASSVPGLGDGYTF; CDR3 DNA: TGTGCCAGCAGCGTACCTGGATTAGGGGATGGCTACACCTTC
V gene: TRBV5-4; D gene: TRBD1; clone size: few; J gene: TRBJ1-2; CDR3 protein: CASSSDRVAYGYTF; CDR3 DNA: TGTGCCAGCAGCTCAGACAGGGTTGCCTATGGCTACACCTTC
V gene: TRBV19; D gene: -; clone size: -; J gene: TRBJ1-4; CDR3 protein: CASRNRAGEKLFF; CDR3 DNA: TGTGCCAGTAGAAACAGGGCGGGAGAAAAACTGTTTTTT
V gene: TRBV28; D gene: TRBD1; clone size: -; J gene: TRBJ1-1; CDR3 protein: CASSSGGTALNTEAFF; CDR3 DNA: TGTGCCAGCAGTTCAGGGGGGACAGCCCTGAACACTGAAGCTTTCTTT
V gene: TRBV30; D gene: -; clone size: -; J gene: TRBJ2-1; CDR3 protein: CAWSVPYHPNKQFF; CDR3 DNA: TGTGCCTGGAGTGTACCCTACCACCCCAATAAGCAGTTCTTC
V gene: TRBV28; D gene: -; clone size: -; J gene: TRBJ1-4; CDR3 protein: CASSAATNEKLFF; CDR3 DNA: TGTGCCAGCAGTGCAGCAACTAATGAAAAACTGTTTTTT
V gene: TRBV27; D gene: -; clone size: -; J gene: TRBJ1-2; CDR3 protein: CASSLGANGYTF; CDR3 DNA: TGTGCCAGCAGTCTGGGGGCTAATGGCTACACCTTC
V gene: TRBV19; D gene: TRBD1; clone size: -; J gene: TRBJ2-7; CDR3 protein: CASKQGVYEQYF; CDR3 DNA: TGTGCCAGTAAACAGGGGGTTTACGAGCAGTACTTC
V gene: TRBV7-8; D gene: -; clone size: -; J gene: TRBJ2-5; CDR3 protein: CASSLYTGQETQYF; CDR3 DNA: TGTGCCAGCAGCTTATATACGGGGCAAGAGACCCAGTACTTC
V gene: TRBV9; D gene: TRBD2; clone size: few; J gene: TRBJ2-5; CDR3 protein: CASSATSGGETQYF; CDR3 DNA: TGTGCCAGCAGCGCCACTAGCGGAGGGGAGACCCAGTACTTC
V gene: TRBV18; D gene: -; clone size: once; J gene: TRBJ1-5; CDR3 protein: CASSPSTDSNQPQHF; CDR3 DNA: TGTGCCAGCTCACCGTCCACCGATAGCAATCAGCCCCAGCATTTT
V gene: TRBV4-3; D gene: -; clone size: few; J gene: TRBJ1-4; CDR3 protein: CASSQDRRAEKLFF; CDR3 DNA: TGCGCCAGCAGCCAAGATCGCAGGGCTGAAAAACTGTTTTTT
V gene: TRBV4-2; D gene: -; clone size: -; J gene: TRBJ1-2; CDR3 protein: CASSQAFGRENNYGYTF; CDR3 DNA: TGTGCCAGCAGCCAAGCATTTGGCAGGGAGAATAACTATGGCTACACCTTC
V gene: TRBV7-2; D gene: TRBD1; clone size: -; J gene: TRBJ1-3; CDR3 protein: CASSLVIRGSGNTIYF; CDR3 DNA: TGTGCCAGCAGCTTAGTTATCAGGGGGTCGGGAAACACCATATATTTT